This T cell receptor (beta chain) was retrieved from a study of blood T cells in healthy people across ages. It was with a sample-barcoded 5' primer and a J-beta primer mix that a second PCR of roughly 6 to 11 cycles was run. TCRdb reanalysed the 5' RACE reads using MiXCR and keeps one entry per CDR3 protein. The sample lists hundreds of thousands of distinct CDR3 sequences, approximately 25% occurring once. Trimming cost V 5 bases and J 7 bases; bases outside gene matches: 11. The CDR3 is 17 residues long. The germline V gene encodes CDR1 SGHTA and CDR2 FQGNSA. This sample also belongs to another study, concerning T cells of mothers and their children.

J is TRBJ2-5 and V is TRBV7-2; TRBD2 matches at 15 bases. The clonotype originates from a boy aged 5-17 years in good health. Sequenced input: blood. CDR3 nucleotide sequence: TGTGCCAGCAGCCCAAACGGGACTAGCGGGGGGAGCAGGACCCAGTACTTC. The encoded protein is CASSPNGTSGGSRTQYF.